This T cell receptor (beta chain) came from a study of OX40 agonist ivuxolimab in advanced cancers. The table came from immunoSEQ multiplex PCR; TCRdb's copy has only in-frame clones and leaves some out. The sample consists of approximately 70,000 clones, about 84% of them appearing once. Germline values: CDR1 SNHLY, CDR2 FYNNEI. Unmatched junction bases numbered 5, after V lost 3 bases and J lost 3 bases. The CDR3 is made up of 14 amino acids. This chain links TRBV2 with TRBJ2-7, with 7 bases that match TRBD2. The sequence came from an adult with an advanced solid tumor such as melanoma, head and neck, liver or kidney cancer. The material was CD4+ or CD8+ T cells sorted from blood, obtained in a trial of the OX40 agonist ivuxolimab. The CDR3 bases are TGTGCCAGCAGTGAGGGAGGGGTAGGCTACGAGCAGTACTTC. Translating gives CASSEGGVGYEQYF.